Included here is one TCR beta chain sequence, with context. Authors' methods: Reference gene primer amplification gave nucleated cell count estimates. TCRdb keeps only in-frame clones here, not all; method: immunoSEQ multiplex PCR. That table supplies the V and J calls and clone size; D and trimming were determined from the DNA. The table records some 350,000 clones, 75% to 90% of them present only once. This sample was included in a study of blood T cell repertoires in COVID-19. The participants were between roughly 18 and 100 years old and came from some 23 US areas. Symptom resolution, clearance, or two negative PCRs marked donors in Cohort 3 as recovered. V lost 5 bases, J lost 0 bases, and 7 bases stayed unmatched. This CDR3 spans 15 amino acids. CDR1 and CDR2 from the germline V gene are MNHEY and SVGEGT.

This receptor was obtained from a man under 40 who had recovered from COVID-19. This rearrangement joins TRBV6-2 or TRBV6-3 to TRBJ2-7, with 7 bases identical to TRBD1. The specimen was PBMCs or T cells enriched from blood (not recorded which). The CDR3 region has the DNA TGTGCCAGCAGTCAAACCGGGACAGCCTCCTACGAGCAGTACTTC. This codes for CASSQTGTASYEQYF.